This record looks at one T cell receptor (beta chain) sequence and its context. TCRdb re-called the 5' RACE reads through MiXCR, storing one row per CDR3 protein. Here the sample spans more than 65,000 distinct CDR3 sequences, around 13% being singletons. This specimen belongs to a study of early T cells in non-severe SARS-CoV-2 infection. The V and J ends lost 6 bases and 3 bases, in that order; junction bases with no gene match: 7. Germline V gives CDR1 MNHNY, CDR2 SVGAGI (reference sequence). This CDR3 comprises 14 residues. The TCR originated in an adult who was a healthcare worker with PCR-confirmed SARS-CoV-2 infection or an uninfected control (not recorded which). Source material: whole blood. V is TRBV6-6 and J is TRBJ1-1; 7 nucleotides align to TRBD1. The CDR3 region is CASSLQGKHTEAFF. Here the CDR3 DNA reads TGTGCCAGCAGCTTACAGGGGAAGCACACTGAAGCTTTCTTT.